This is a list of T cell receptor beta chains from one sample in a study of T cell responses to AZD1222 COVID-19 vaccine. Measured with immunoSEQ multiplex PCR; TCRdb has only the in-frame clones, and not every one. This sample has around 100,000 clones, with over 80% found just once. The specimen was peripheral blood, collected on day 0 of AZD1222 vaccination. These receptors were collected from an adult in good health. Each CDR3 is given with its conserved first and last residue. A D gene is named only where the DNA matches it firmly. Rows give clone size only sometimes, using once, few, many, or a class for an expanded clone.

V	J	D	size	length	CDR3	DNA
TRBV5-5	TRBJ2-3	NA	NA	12	CASSHRVDTQYF	TGTGCCAGCAGCCACAGGGTTGATACGCAGTATTTT
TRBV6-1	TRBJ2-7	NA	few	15	CASSEGVTGRFEQYF	TGTGCCAGCAGTGAAGGAGTGACAGGTAGATTCGAGCAGTACTTC
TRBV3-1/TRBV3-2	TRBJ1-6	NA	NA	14	CASSRSSYNSPLHF	TGTGCCAGCAGCCGGAGCTCCTATAATTCACCCCTCCACTTT
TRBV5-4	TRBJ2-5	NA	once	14	CASTPRGGKETQYF	TGTGCCAGCACCCCGAGGGGGGGGAAGGAGACCCAGTACTTC
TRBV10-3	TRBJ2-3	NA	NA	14	CAISEWALSDTQYF	TGTGCCATCAGTGAGTGGGCCTTGTCGGATACGCAGTATTTT
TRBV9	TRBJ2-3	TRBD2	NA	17	CASSVQWYATSMDTQYF	TGTGCCAGCAGCGTACAGTGGTATGCGACTAGCATGGATACGCAGTATTTT
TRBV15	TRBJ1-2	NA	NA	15	CATSREGQGAYGYTF	TGTGCCACCAGCAGAGAGGGCCAGGGCGCCTATGGCTACACCTTC
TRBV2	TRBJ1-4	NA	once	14	CASSGFVTNEKLFF	TGTGCCAGCAGTGGATTCGTTACTAATGAAAAACTGTTTTTT
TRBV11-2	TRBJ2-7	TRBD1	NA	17	CASSLDPSGQGAREQYF	TGTGCCAGCAGCTTAGACCCCTCCGGACAGGGGGCAAGGGAGCAGTACTTC
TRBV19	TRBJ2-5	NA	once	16	CASSPTPRTVKETQYF	TGTGCCAGTAGTCCGACCCCCCGGACAGTAAAAGAGACCCAGTACTTC
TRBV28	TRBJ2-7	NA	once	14	CASSLPGTGKVQYF	TGTGCCAGCAGCCTTCCGGGGACTGGGAAAGTGCAGTACTTC
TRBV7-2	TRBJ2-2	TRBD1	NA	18	CASSLVRPGQGSYGELFF	TGTGCCAGCAGCTTAGTACGTCCGGGACAGGGGTCCTACGGGGAGCTGTTTTTT
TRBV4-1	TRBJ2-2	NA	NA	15	CASSQAAGLGGELFF	TGCGCCAGCAGCCAAGCGGCGGGACTCGGCGGGGAGCTGTTTTTT
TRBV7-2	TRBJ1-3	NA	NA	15	CASSRPGHSGNTIYF	TGTGCCAGCAGCCGCCCAGGGCACTCTGGAAACACCATATATTTT
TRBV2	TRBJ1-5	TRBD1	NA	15	CASSWTGGSNQPQHF	TGTGCCAGCAGCTGGACAGGGGGCAGCAATCAGCCCCAGCATTTT
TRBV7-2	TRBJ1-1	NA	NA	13	CASSRQPHTEAFF	TGTGCCAGCAGCCGACAGCCACACACTGAAGCTTTCTTT
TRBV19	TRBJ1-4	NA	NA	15	CASRSLGATNEKLFF	TGTGCCAGTAGATCCTTGGGAGCAACTAATGAAAAACTGTTTTTT
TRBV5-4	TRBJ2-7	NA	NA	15	CASSSRQTPTYEQYF	TGTGCCAGCAGCTCAAGACAGACTCCTACCTACGAGCAGTACTTC
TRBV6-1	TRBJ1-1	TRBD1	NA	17	CASSEAPGTGFGTEAFF	TGTGCCAGCAGTGAAGCGCCCGGGACAGGGTTTGGCACTGAAGCTTTCTTT
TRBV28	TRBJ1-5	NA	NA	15	CASSLSGAGNQPQHF	TGTGCCAGCAGTTTATCAGGGGCAGGCAATCAGCCCCAGCATTTT
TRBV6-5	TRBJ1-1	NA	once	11	CASRLNIEAFF	TGTGCCAGCAGACTGAACATTGAAGCTTTCTTT
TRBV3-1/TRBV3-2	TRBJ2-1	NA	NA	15	CASSHRASSYNEQFF	TGTGCCAGCAGCCACAGGGCAAGCTCCTACAATGAGCAGTTCTTC
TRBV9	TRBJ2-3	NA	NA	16	CASSVGWGGYTDTQYF	TGTGCCAGCAGCGTAGGTTGGGGCGGATACACAGATACGCAGTATTTT
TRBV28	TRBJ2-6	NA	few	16	CASFPGSSSGANVLTF	TGTGCCAGCTTCCCAGGGTCGAGCTCTGGGGCCAACGTCCTGACTTTC
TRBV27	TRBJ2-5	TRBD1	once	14	CASSSGTGRETQYF	TGTGCCAGCAGTTCCGGGACAGGGAGAGAGACCCAGTACTTC
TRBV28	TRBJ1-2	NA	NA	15	CASSLFSPANYGYTF	TGTGCCAGCAGTTTATTCTCCCCAGCTAACTATGGCTACACCTTC
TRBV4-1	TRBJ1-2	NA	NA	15	CASSQDLALNYGYTF	TGCGCCAGCAGCCAAGATCTGGCACTTAACTATGGCTACACCTTC
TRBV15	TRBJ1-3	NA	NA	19	CATSRDLGRGSTSGNTIYF	TGTGCCACCAGCAGAGATCTAGGGCGAGGCTCTACCTCTGGAAACACCATATATTTT
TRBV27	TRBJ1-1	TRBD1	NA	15	CASKARDRVNTEAFF	TGTGCCAGCAAAGCGAGAGACAGGGTGAACACTGAAGCTTTCTTT
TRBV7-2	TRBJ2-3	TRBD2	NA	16	CASSLAPAGTTDTQYF	TGTGCCAGCAGCTTAGCCCCAGCGGGGACCACAGATACGCAGTATTTT
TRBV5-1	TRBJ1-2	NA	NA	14	CASSLGEGNYGYTF	TGCGCCAGCAGCTTGGGAGAGGGCAACTATGGCTACACCTTC
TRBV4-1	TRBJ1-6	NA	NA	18	CASSQDPIPGRDNSPLHF	TGCGCCAGCAGCCAAGATCCCATTCCGGGACGGGATAATTCACCCCTCCACTTT
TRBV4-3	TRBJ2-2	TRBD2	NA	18	CASSQDSHSGSDTGELFF	TGCGCCAGCAGCCAAGATTCCCATAGCGGGAGTGACACCGGGGAGCTGTTTTTT